This is a list of T cell receptor beta chains from one sample in a study of early T cells in non-severe SARS-CoV-2 infection. Each CDR3 protein is one row after TCRdb ran MiXCR on the 5' RACE reads. The table records about 55,000 distinct CDR3 sequences, about 7.1% of them present only once. The specimen was whole blood, collected at baseline. All receptors come from an adult who was a healthcare worker with PCR-confirmed SARS-CoV-2 infection or an uninfected control (not recorded which). CDR3s include the opening cysteine and the closing phenylalanine or tryptophan. A D gene is named only where the DNA matches it firmly. Some rows mark clone size as missing; the rest say once, few, many or name a class of expanded clone.

V gene: TRBV11-2
D gene: NA
J gene: TRBJ2-3
clone size: few
CDR3 DNA: TGTGCCAGCAGCTCTAATCGGATTACGCAGTATTTT
CDR3 protein: CASSSNRITQYF

V gene: TRBV20-1
D gene: NA
J gene: TRBJ2-3
clone size: NA
CDR3 DNA: TGCAGTGCCCACGTCCCAGGGGGGAGCACAGATACGCAGTATTTT
CDR3 protein: CSAHVPGGSTDTQYF

V gene: TRBV7-3
D gene: TRBD2
J gene: TRBJ2-1
clone size: many
CDR3 DNA: TGTGCCAGCAGCCAATTAGCGGGAACCTACAATGAGCAGTTCTTC
CDR3 protein: CASSQLAGTYNEQFF

V gene: TRBV7-8
D gene: NA
J gene: TRBJ1-1
clone size: many
CDR3 DNA: TGTGCCAGCAGCTCCCATTTCAATACTAAACCGGGGTTAATGAACACTGAAGCTTTCTTT
CDR3 protein: CASSSHFNTKPGLMNTEAFF

V gene: TRBV27
D gene: TRBD1
J gene: TRBJ2-6
clone size: NA
CDR3 DNA: TGTGCCAGCAGTCGGGACAGGGGGCTCGGGGCCAACGTCCTGATTTTC
CDR3 protein: CASSRDRGLGANVLIF

V gene: TRBV19
D gene: NA
J gene: TRBJ2-7
clone size: many
CDR3 DNA: TGTGCCAGTAGTATGATGGGGGATCGGGAGCAGTACTTC
CDR3 protein: CASSMMGDREQYF

V gene: TRBV6-6
D gene: NA
J gene: TRBJ1-1
clone size: NA
CDR3 DNA: TGTGCCAGCAGTCGCCTGAACACTGAAGCTTTCTTT
CDR3 protein: CASSRLNTEAFF

V gene: TRBV7-2
D gene: NA
J gene: TRBJ2-1
clone size: many
CDR3 DNA: TGTGCCAGCAGGGGAGGAGTTTCCAATGAGCAGTTCTTC
CDR3 protein: CASRGGVSNEQFF

V gene: TRBV6-5
D gene: NA
J gene: TRBJ1-1
clone size: NA
CDR3 DNA: TGTGCCAGCAGTTATCGCGCAGCGATGAACACTGAAGCTTTCTTT
CDR3 protein: CASSYRAAMNTEAFF

V gene: TRBV20-1
D gene: NA
J gene: TRBJ1-5
clone size: few
CDR3 DNA: TGCAGTGCCAACCTGGGGGGGGAGCCCCAGCATTTT
CDR3 protein: CSANLGGEPQHF

V gene: TRBV12-3/TRBV12-4
D gene: NA
J gene: TRBJ1-2
clone size: many
CDR3 DNA: TGTGCCAGCAGTTTTAAGGTCTTGGGCTATGGCTACACCTTC
CDR3 protein: CASSFKVLGYGYTF

V gene: TRBV12-3/TRBV12-4
D gene: TRBD1
J gene: TRBJ2-7
clone size: few
CDR3 DNA: TGTGCCAGCAGTTCACAGGGGACGTACGAGCAGTACTTC
CDR3 protein: CASSSQGTYEQYF

V gene: TRBV20-1
D gene: TRBD2
J gene: TRBJ2-7
clone size: many
CDR3 DNA: TGCAGTGCCAGGGAGGGATCCTACGAGCAGTACTTC
CDR3 protein: CSAREGSYEQYF

V gene: TRBV27
D gene: NA
J gene: TRBJ1-6
clone size: many
CDR3 DNA: TGTGCCAGCAGTCGGGGGTGGCTTTCACCCCTCCACTTT
CDR3 protein: CASSRGWLSPLHF

V gene: TRBV12-3/TRBV12-4
D gene: NA
J gene: TRBJ2-5
clone size: few
CDR3 DNA: TGTGCCAGCAGTTTTATCCCTACCCCCCAAGAGACCCAGTACTTC
CDR3 protein: CASSFIPTPQETQYF

V gene: TRBV20-1
D gene: NA
J gene: TRBJ2-7
clone size: many
CDR3 DNA: TGCAGTGCTAGAGCCTCCCAGTCCTTTTACGAGCAGTACTTC
CDR3 protein: CSARASQSFYEQYF

V gene: TRBV29-1
D gene: NA
J gene: TRBJ1-4
clone size: many
CDR3 DNA: TGCAGCGTTGACGGGGGCTATGGAACTAATGAAAAACTGTTTTTT
CDR3 protein: CSVDGGYGTNEKLFF